Listed below are T cell receptor beta chains from one sample, sequenced in a study of CD8 T cells in Susac syndrome. MiXCR was run by TCRdb on the immunoSEQ multiplex PCR reads, yielding one entry per CDR3 protein. The table lists 80,000 or so distinct CDR3 sequences, under 95% of them singletons, with approximately 0.52% in the top ten. The specimen was CD4+ T cells from PBMCs. All receptors come from a human donor with Susac syndrome. Each CDR3 is given with its conserved first and last residue. Fields, in order: clone size, V gene, D gene, J gene, CDR3 DNA, CDR3 protein. D genes are given only for firm matches. Size values are once, few and many counts, or a class for expanded clones, and some rows have none.

>NA|TRBV7-9|NA|TRBJ1-2
TGTGCCAGCAGCTCCCGATCGTCCGTCTCCGGCTACACCTTC
CASSSRSSVSGYTF
>NA|TRBV7-2|TRBD2|TRBJ2-3
TGTGCCAGCAGCTTAGTCGGAGCGGGAGCGGCAGATACGCAGTATTTT
CASSLVGAGAADTQYF
>NA|TRBV10-3|NA|TRBJ2-5
TGTGCCATCAGTGAGAACGTGGAGACCCAGTACTTC
CAISENVETQYF
>NA|TRBV6-4|TRBD1|TRBJ2-1
TGTGCCAGAAACTCCCCCGGGACAGGGTTAAGGGATGAGCAGTTCTTC
CARNSPGTGLRDEQFF
>NA|TRBV7-2|TRBD2|TRBJ2-7
TGTGCCAGCAGCTTAGGTGGACTAGCGGGCGTTAGCGAGCAGTACTTC
CASSLGGLAGVSEQYF
>NA|TRBV28|TRBD1|TRBJ2-7
TGTGCCAGCAGTTCCCGGACAGGGAGTTACTACGAGCAGTACTTC
CASSSRTGSYYEQYF
>once|TRBV20-1|NA|TRBJ2-2
TGCAGTGCTAGTCCTAAAGGAGTCGGGGAGCTGTTTTTT
CSASPKGVGELFF
>NA|TRBV5-4|NA|TRBJ1-1
TGTGCCAGCAGCTTGGCGTTGAACACTGAAGCTTTCTTT
CASSLALNTEAFF
>once|TRBV3-1|NA|TRBJ2-7
TGTGCCAGCAGCCAAACTGTCGAGCAGTACTTC
CASSQTVEQYF
>NA|TRBV28|NA|TRBJ1-2
TGTGCCAGCAGCTCAGGGATAAATGGCTACACCTTC
CASSSGINGYTF
>few|TRBV20-1|TRBD2|TRBJ2-7
TGCAGTGCTAGGACACGACTAGCGGGGAGGTCCGAGCAGTACTTC
CSARTRLAGRSEQYF
>NA|TRBV15|NA|TRBJ1-1
TGTGCCACCAGCAGAGATAGCCCACTTGAAGCTTTCTTT
CATSRDSPLEAFF
>once|TRBV5-6|NA|TRBJ1-1
TGTGCCAGCAGCTTGTGGCAGGCACCAAACACTGAAGCTTTCTTT
CASSLWQAPNTEAFF
>NA|TRBV9|NA|TRBJ2-3
TGTGCCAGCAGCGTCCTCCCAAGCACAGATACGCAGTATTTT
CASSVLPSTDTQYF
>NA|TRBV20-1|NA|TRBJ1-4
TGCAGTGCTAGAGCGAGGGGGAATGAAAAACTGTTTTTT
CSARARGNEKLFF
>once|TRBV10-3|NA|TRBJ2-3
TGTGCCATCAGTGACGTCAGGGAGGCAGATACGCAGTATTTT
CAISDVREADTQYF
>NA|TRBV14|NA|TRBJ2-7
TGTGCCAGCAGCCAAGTTAACGAGCAGTACTTC
CASSQVNEQYF
>NA|TRBV2|NA|TRBJ2-1
TGTGCCAGCAGTCCCCAATCCTACAATGAGCAGTTCTTC
CASSPQSYNEQFF
>once|TRBV5-1|NA|TRBJ1-5
TGCGCCAGCAGCTTGGACGGGAGCCGGAGCAATCAGCCCCAGCATTTT
CASSLDGSRSNQPQHF
>NA|TRBV9|NA|TRBJ2-1
TGTGCCAGCAGCGTCCAGGGGAACTCCTACAATGAGCAGTTCTTC
CASSVQGNSYNEQFF
>NA|TRBV12-3/TRBV12-4|NA|TRBJ2-5
TGTGCCAGCAGTTTAATAGGGAGAGAGACCCAGTACTTC
CASSLIGRETQYF
>NA|TRBV29-1|TRBD2|TRBJ2-1
TGCAGCGTTGAAGTTTTCCTAGCGGTGACCTACAATGAGCAGTTCTTC
CSVEVFLAVTYNEQFF
>few|TRBV15|TRBD2|TRBJ2-1
TGTGCCACCAGCCGTGGTGGCACTAGCGGGGGGGTGAATGAGCAGTTCTTC
CATSRGGTSGGVNEQFF
>NA|TRBV5-4|NA|TRBJ1-2
TGTGCCACTGCACAGGGAGGGCCTGGCTACACCTTC
CATAQGGPGYTF
>NA|TRBV4-3|NA|TRBJ2-3
TGCGCCAGCAGCCAAGATCCTCGGGTTGAGGATACGCAGTATTTT
CASSQDPRVEDTQYF
>NA|TRBV5-6|NA|TRBJ1-1
TGTGCCAGCAGCTCGGGACCGAAGAACACTGAAGCTTTCTTT
CASSSGPKNTEAFF
>few|TRBV12-3/TRBV12-4|TRBD2|TRBJ2-7
TGTGCCAGCAGTTTGAGCGGGAGCAGCTACGAGCAGTACTTC
CASSLSGSSYEQYF
>NA|TRBV25-1|NA|TRBJ2-3
TGTGCCAGCAGTACTTATGGGACCCTAACAGATACGCAGTATTTT
CASSTYGTLTDTQYF